Listed below are T cell receptor beta chains from one sample, sequenced in a study of control samples from healthy donors and cancer patients. The method was immunoSEQ multiplex PCR; TCRdb's version includes in-frame clones alone and lacks a portion of them. Among 95,000 to 150,000 clones listed, roughly 84% were seen once. What was sequenced was blood. These receptors originate from a man aged 18 to 29 in good health. Both conserved end residues are part of each CDR3. D genes are given only for firm matches. Size values are once, few and many counts, or a class for expanded clones, and some rows have none.

TRBV27	.	.	TRBJ2-2	TGTGCCAGCAGTTTGGAGTTCACCGGGGAGCTGTTTTTT	CASSLEFTGELFF
TRBV6-5	.	.	TRBJ2-1	TGTGCCAGCAGTCAAACCGTAAGCTCCTACAATGAGCAGTTCTTC	CASSQTVSSYNEQFF
TRBV7-9	TRBD2	once	TRBJ2-1	TGTGCCAGCAGCTTAGGGCTAGCGGGAGTCGGGCGGCACAATGAGCAGTTCTTC	CASSLGLAGVGRHNEQFF
TRBV27	TRBD2	.	TRBJ2-1	TGTGCCAGCAGTCCGGGACTAGCGGACAATGAGCAGTTCTTC	CASSPGLADNEQFF
TRBV19	.	medium-sized	TRBJ2-2	TGTGCCATCACCGACAGGAACACCGGGGAGCTGTTTTTT	CAITDRNTGELFF
TRBV5-5	.	.	TRBJ1-3	TGTGCCAGCAGCTTGGCCGGGTCTCCTTCTGGAGGAAACACCATATATTTT	CASSLAGSPSGGNTIYF
TRBV10-2	.	.	TRBJ1-1	TGCGCCAGCAGTGGGATGAACACTGAAGCTTTCTTT	CASSGMNTEAFF
TRBV7-2	.	.	TRBJ1-5	TGTGCCAGCAGCTTTTGGGGGAGCAATCAGCCCCAGCATTTT	CASSFWGSNQPQHF
TRBV3-1/TRBV3-2	TRBD1	.	TRBJ1-2	TGTGCCAGCAGCCAGGACAGGTCGGGGGGTGGCTACACCTTC	CASSQDRSGGGYTF
TRBV24-1	.	.	TRBJ2-2	TGTGCCACCAGTGATTGGGTAGGAAACACCGGGGAGCTGTTTTTT	CATSDWVGNTGELFF
TRBV28	.	few	TRBJ2-3	TGTGCCAGCACCAAGGGTCTCGATACGCAGTATTTT	CASTKGLDTQYF
TRBV25-1	TRBD1	.	TRBJ2-7	TGTGCCAGCATTCCAACCAGATTACCGGGACAGTGTCGCGACGAGCAGTACTTC	CASIPTRLPGQCRDEQYF
TRBV18	TRBD1	.	TRBJ1-1	TGTGCCAGCTCAACAGGGGGCTGGATGAACACTGAAGCTTTCTTT	CASSTGGWMNTEAFF
TRBV6-5	TRBD1	once	TRBJ2-7	TGTGCCAGCAGTTACGGAGGACAGGGCCAGAACCACGAGCAGTACTTC	CASSYGGQGQNHEQYF
TRBV11-2	.	.	TRBJ2-1	TGTGCCAGCACCCTACTAGGGGCGGCTTACAATGAGCAGTTCTTC	CASTLLGAAYNEQFF
TRBV24-1	.	.	TRBJ1-4	TGTGCCACCAGCGAAAGTGGGGCGAATAATGAAAAACTGTTTTTT	CATSESGANNEKLFF
TRBV7-3	.	.	TRBJ2-7	TGTGCCAGCAGCTCACCCGCTTCGGGGATTGGGTCCTACGAGCAGTACTTC	CASSSPASGIGSYEQYF
TRBV6-4	TRBD2	.	TRBJ2-1	TGTGCCAGCAGTGACTCTAGCGGGTCCTACAATGAGCAGTTCTTC	CASSDSSGSYNEQFF
TRBV14	.	.	TRBJ2-7	TGTGCCAGCAGCCAAGATTCGGCGGGAATCGGGACCTACGAGCAGTACTTC	CASSQDSAGIGTYEQYF
TRBV4-2	.	.	TRBJ1-1	TGTGCCAGCAGCCAAGATACTGGGAGGGGGAGCACTGAAGCTTTCTTT	CASSQDTGRGSTEAFF
TRBV29-1	.	.	TRBJ2-1	TGCAGCGGCACGACTAGAGTGGGCGGTGAGCAGTTCTTC	CSGTTRVGGEQFF
TRBV3-1/TRBV3-2	TRBD2	.	TRBJ2-1	TGTGCCAGCAGCCGGAGGACAGGTCTAGCGGGAGTGTACAATGAGCAGTTCTTC	CASSRRTGLAGVYNEQFF
TRBV3-1/TRBV3-2	.	.	TRBJ2-1	TGTGCCAGCAGCCATAGGGGGGGTGTCACTAACTCCTACAATGAGCAGTTCTTC	CASSHRGGVTNSYNEQFF
TRBV18	.	.	TRBJ2-7	TGTGCCAGCTCACCGCGGGCTGGGGCTGGGGGGGAGCAGTACTTC	CASSPRAGAGGEQYF
TRBV4-3	.	.	TRBJ1-4	TGCGCCAGCAGCCAAGAAACAGGCCGGAATGAAAAACTGTTTTTT	CASSQETGRNEKLFF
TRBV5-6	.	.	TRBJ2-1	TGTGCCAGCAGCCGGTACCGCTACAATGAGCAGTTCTTC	CASSRYRYNEQFF
TRBV5-4	.	.	TRBJ1-2	TGTGCCAGCAGCTTGGTAGCAGGCTATGGCTACACCTTC	CASSLVAGYGYTF
TRBV5-6	.	.	TRBJ2-5	TGTGCCAGCAGCGGGGTCTGGGGGGAGACGGCGACCCAGTACTTC	CASSGVWGETATQYF
TRBV5-1	.	.	TRBJ2-1	TGCGCCAGCAGCTTGGTAGGGGTAGATCGGAATGAGCAGTTCTTC	CASSLVGVDRNEQFF
TRBV5-1	.	.	TRBJ2-7	TGCGCCAGCAGCGGGGGACTCTTTGGGACCTACGAGCAGTACTTC	CASSGGLFGTYEQYF
TRBV27	TRBD1	.	TRBJ1-5	TGTGCCAGCAGTTCCTACTACCGGGACAGGGTTAGCAATCAGCCCCAGCATTTT	CASSSYYRDRVSNQPQHF
TRBV5-1	.	few	TRBJ2-2	TGCGCCAGCAGCCTAACCTCCCGGGTCCTTTCCACCGGGGAGCTGTTTTTT	CASSLTSRVLSTGELFF
TRBV19	.	.	TRBJ1-1	TGTGCCAGTAGCGCAACTGGGGTTCGCACTGAAGCTTTCTTT	CASSATGVRTEAFF
TRBV27	TRBD1	.	TRBJ2-5	TGTGCCAGCAGTCGGATTACAGGGGCCCGACCCCAAGAGACCCAGTACTTC	CASSRITGARPQETQYF
TRBV29-1	TRBD1	.	TRBJ2-4	TGCAGCGTTAGGGACAGGGAAAACATTCAGTACTTC	CSVRDRENIQYF
TRBV15	.	.	TRBJ2-5	TGTGCCACCAGCAGAGCGGCTTCGGGAACCCAGTACTTC	CATSRAASGTQYF
TRBV10-3	TRBD1	few	TRBJ1-5	TGTGCCATCAGTGAGCAGGGGGCGCGGAAGGGGGACAATCAGCCCCAGCATTTT	CAISEQGARKGDNQPQHF
TRBV28	.	.	TRBJ2-7	TGTGCCAGCAGCCTCGTCTACGAGCAGTACTTC	CASSLVYEQYF
TRBV10-2	.	.	TRBJ1-1	TGCGCCAGCAGTATTCTCACTGAAGCTTTCTTT	CASSILTEAFF
TRBV9	.	.	TRBJ1-1	TGTGCCAGCAGCGTAGGGGGGGACACTGAAGCTTTCTTT	CASSVGGDTEAFF
TRBV10-3	TRBD2	.	TRBJ2-1	TGTGCCATCAGTGGCCCTAGCGGGAGGGCCGGGGGAGAGCAGTTCTTC	CAISGPSGRAGGEQFF
TRBV7-9	TRBD2	few	TRBJ2-7	TGTGCCAGCAGCTTTTTGGGAGGGCTCTACGAGCAGTACTTC	CASSFLGGLYEQYF
TRBV11-2	TRBD1	.	TRBJ2-6	TGTGCCAGCAGCTTAACAGGGGCTTCTGGGGCCAACGTCCTGACTTTC	CASSLTGASGANVLTF
TRBV29-1	.	few	TRBJ1-4	TGCAGCGTCATGACCCGAAGGGATGAAAAACTGTTTTTT	CSVMTRRDEKLFF
TRBV28	.	few	TRBJ2-1	TGTGCCAGCAGTGCCCCTTTGCGTGCCTACAATGAGCAGTTCTTC	CASSAPLRAYNEQFF
TRBV19	.	.	TRBJ1-2	TGTGCCAGTAGTATAGGAGGGTTTAACTATGGCTACACCTTC	CASSIGGFNYGYTF
TRBV10-2	.	.	TRBJ1-5	TGCGCCAGCACCCAACATCTTCAGGGGTATCAGCCCCAGCATTTT	CASTQHLQGYQPQHF
TRBV20-1	.	.	TRBJ2-1	TGCAGTGCTAGTTCGCGGATCCTCCACAATGAGCAGTTCTTC	CSASSRILHNEQFF
TRBV7-3	TRBD2	.	TRBJ2-1	TGTGCCAGCAGCTTCCCGACTAGCGGGGGGGTCAATGAGCAGTTCTTC	CASSFPTSGGVNEQFF
TRBV7-6	.	.	TRBJ2-5	TGTGCCAGCAGTCGCACAGGAGTCGAGACCCAGTACTTC	CASSRTGVETQYF
TRBV18	.	.	TRBJ2-7	TGTGCCAGCTCCTCGTCCGCCTACGAGCAGTACTTC	CASSSSAYEQYF
TRBV11-1	TRBD2	.	TRBJ2-3	TGTGCCAGCAGCGGCCCCGGGAGGGGGTTACCAGATACGCAGTATTTT	CASSGPGRGLPDTQYF
TRBV18	.	.	TRBJ2-1	TGTGCCAGCTCACCCACTCGAGCGGGTTCCTACAATGAGCAGTTCTTC	CASSPTRAGSYNEQFF
TRBV23-1	TRBD1	.	TRBJ2-2	TGCGCCAGCGGGGGAGAAGGACAGGAAAACACCGGGGAGCTGTTTTTT	CASGGEGQENTGELFF
TRBV28	.	medium-sized	TRBJ1-1	TGTGCCAGCAGTTACTCGGACATAATGAACACTGAAGCTTTCTTT	CASSYSDIMNTEAFF